This T cell receptor beta chain was documented in a study of cytomegalovirus exposure and HLA in healthy donors. Study observations and caveats: Being productive about 87% or about 30% of the time was typical of most TCR beta V segments in an earlier analysis.

Primers for the PCR totalled 60 Vbeta and 13 Jbeta. Profiled with immunoSEQ multiplex PCR; TCRdb holds only in-frame clones, not every one. The sample yields approximately 160,000 clones, roughly 80% seen once. This clone was counted between two and nine times. The antigen remains unidentified. This sequence was found in a man aged 25-45 years in good health and CMV-seropositive. Sequencing was performed on PBMCs.

The CDR3 loop reads CASSHRRLAGGFSYNEQFF. Here the CDR3 DNA reads TGTGCCAGCAGCCATCGACGACTAGCGGGAGGTTTCTCCTACAATGAGCAGTTCTTC. The chain links TRBV5-4 to TRBJ2-1, with 13 positions matching TRBD2. J lost 0 bases, V lost 4 bases, and 10 bases had no gene match. Germline V lookup: CDR1 SGHNT, CDR2 YYREEE (reference sequence). This CDR3 has 19 residues.